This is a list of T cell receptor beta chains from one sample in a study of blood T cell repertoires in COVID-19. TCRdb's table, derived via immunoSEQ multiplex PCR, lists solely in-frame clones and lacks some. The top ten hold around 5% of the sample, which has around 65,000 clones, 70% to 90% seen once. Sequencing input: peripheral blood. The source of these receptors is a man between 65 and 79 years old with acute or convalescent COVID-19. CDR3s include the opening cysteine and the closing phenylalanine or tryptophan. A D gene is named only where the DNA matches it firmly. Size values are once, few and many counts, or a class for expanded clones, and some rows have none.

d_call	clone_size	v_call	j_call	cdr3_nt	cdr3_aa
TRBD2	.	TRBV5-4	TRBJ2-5	TGTGCCAGCAGCAATAGCGGGGGGTTAGAGACCCAGTACTTC	CASSNSGGLETQYF
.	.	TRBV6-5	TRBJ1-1	TGTGCCAGCAGTTCGAACAGGGCCGCCGGGGACACTGAAGCTTTCTTT	CASSSNRAAGDTEAFF
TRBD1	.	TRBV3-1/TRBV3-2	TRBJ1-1	TGTGCCAGCAGCCCCTTAGACAGGGGGAGAGCTTTCTTT	CASSPLDRGRAFF
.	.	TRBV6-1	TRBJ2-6	TGTGCCAGCAGTGAAAGAGGGGACAACTCTGGGGCCAACGTCCTGACTTTC	CASSERGDNSGANVLTF
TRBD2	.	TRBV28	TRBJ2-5	TGTGCCAGCAGTATCGGGGAGGGGACCCAGTACTTC	CASSIGEGTQYF
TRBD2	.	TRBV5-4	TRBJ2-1	TGTGCCAGCAGCTTTAGCGGGTCCCACTCCTACAATGAGCAGTTCTTC	CASSFSGSHSYNEQFF
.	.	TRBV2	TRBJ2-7	TGTGCCAGCAGTGTTCACTCTTCGCACGAGCAGTACTTC	CASSVHSSHEQYF
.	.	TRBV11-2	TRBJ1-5	TGTGCCAGCAGCCTAACGGTGGATCAGCCCCAGCATTTT	CASSLTVDQPQHF
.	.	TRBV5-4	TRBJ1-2	TGTGCCAGCAGCTTGGATCGCAGGATAAATGGCTACACCTTC	CASSLDRRINGYTF
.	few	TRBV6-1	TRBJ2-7	TGTGCCAGCAGTGAATCAGGGAGGAGCGAGCAGTACTTC	CASSESGRSEQYF
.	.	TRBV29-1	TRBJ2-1	TGCAGCGTCCGGGCCGGGGGTGGCTACAATGAGCAGTTCTTC	CSVRAGGGYNEQFF
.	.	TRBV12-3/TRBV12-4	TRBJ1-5	TGTGCCAGCAGTTTAAACAGGAATCAGCCCCAGCATTTT	CASSLNRNQPQHF